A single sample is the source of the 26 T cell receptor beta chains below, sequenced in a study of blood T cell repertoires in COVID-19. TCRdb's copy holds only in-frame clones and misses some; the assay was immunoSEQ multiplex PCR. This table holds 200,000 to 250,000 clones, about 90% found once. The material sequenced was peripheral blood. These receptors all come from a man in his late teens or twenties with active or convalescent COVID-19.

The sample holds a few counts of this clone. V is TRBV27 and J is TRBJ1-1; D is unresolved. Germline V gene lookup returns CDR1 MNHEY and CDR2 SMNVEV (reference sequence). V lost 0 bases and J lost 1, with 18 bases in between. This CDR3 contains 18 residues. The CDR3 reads CASSLSKITWPKNTEAFF. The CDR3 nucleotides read TGTGCCAGCAGTTTATCGAAGATAACCTGGCCGAAGAACACTGAAGCTTTCTTT.

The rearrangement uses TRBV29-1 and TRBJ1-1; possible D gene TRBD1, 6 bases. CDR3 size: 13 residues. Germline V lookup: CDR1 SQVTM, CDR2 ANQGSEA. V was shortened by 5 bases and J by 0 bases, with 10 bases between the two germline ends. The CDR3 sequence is CSVRTDMNTEAFF. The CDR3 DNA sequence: TGCAGCGTTAGGACAGATATGAACACTGAAGCTTTCTTT. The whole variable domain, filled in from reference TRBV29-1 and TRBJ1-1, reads SAVISQKPSRDICQRGTSLTIQCQVDSQVTMMFWYRQQPGQSLTLIATANQGSEATYESGFVIDKFPISRPNLTFSTLTVSNMSPEDSSIYLCSVRTDMNTEAFFGQGTRLTVV.

The CDR3 here is CASAGGGQSGRTLHF. The DNA for the CDR3 is TGTGCCAGCGCCGGGGGGGGGCAGAGCGGCCGAACCCTCCACTTT. This chain uses TRBV18 with TRBJ1-6; tentative D call: TRBD1 (6 bases). Trimming left V 8 bases short and J 14 bases short, with 25 bases between. Germline V gives CDR1 KGHSH, CDR2 LQKENI. This CDR3 is 15 amino acids long.

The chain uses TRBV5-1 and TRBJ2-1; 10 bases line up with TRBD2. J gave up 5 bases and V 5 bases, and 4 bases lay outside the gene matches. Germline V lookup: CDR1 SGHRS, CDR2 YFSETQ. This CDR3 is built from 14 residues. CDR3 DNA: TGCGCCAGCAGGACTAGCGGGCCTCACAATGAGCAGTTCTTC. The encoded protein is CASRTSGPHNEQFF. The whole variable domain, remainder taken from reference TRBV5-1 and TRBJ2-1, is KAGVTQTPRYLIKTRGQQVTLSCSPISGHRSVSWYQQTPGQGLQFLFEYFSETQRNKGNFPGRFSGRQFSNSRSEMNVSTLELGDSALYLCASRTSGPHNEQFFGPGTRLTVL.

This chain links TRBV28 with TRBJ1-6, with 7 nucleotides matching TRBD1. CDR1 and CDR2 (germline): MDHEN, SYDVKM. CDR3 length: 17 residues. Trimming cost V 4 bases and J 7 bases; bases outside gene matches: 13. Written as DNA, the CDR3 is TGTGCCAGCAGTTCCCTCAGACAGGGAAGGCCCAATTCACCCCTCCACTTT. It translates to CASSSLRQGRPNSPLHF.

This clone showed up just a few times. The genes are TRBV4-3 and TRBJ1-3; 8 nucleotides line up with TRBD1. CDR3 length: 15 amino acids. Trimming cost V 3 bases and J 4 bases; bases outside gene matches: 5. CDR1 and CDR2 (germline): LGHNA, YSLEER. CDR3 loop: CASSQRTGTGNTIYF. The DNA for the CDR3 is TGCGCCAGCAGCCAGAGGACAGGGACCGGAAACACCATATATTTT.

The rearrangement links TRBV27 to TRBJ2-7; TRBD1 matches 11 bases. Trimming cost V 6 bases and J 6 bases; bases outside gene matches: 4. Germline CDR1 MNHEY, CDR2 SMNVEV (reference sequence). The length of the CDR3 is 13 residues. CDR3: CASRRTGGAEQYF. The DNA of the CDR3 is TGTGCCAGCAGAAGGACAGGGGGCGCCGAGCAGTACTTC.

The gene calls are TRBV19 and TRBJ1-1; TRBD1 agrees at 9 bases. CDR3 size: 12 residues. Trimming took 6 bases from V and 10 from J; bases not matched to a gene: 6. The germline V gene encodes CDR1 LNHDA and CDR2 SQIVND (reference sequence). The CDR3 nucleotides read TGTGCCAGTAGCTCACAGGGGGCAGGAGCTTTCTTT. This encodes CASSSQGAGAFF.

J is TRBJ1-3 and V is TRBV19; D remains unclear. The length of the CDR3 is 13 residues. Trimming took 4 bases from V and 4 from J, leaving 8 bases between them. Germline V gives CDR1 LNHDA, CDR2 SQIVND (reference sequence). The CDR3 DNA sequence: TGTGCCAGTAGTACCCTACAGGGAAACACCATATATTTT. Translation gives CASSTLQGNTIYF.

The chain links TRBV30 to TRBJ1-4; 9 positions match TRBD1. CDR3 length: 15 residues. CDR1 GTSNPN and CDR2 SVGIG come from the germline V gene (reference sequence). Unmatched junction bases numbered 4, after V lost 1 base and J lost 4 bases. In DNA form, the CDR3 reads TGTGCCTGGAGTGAGGGACAGGGATTTAATGAAAAACTGTTTTTT. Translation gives CAWSEGQGFNEKLFF.

CDR3 loop: CASSLFSGEAFF. CDR3 DNA sequence: TGTGCCAGCAGCTTATTTTCCGGTGAAGCTTTCTTT. The chain has TRBV7-9 and TRBJ1-1; no definite D call. Germline-derived CDR1 and CDR2 are SEHNR and FQNEAQ (reference sequence). With 2 bases removed from V and 7 bases from J, the gap between germline ends came to 8 bases. This CDR3 has 12 amino acids.

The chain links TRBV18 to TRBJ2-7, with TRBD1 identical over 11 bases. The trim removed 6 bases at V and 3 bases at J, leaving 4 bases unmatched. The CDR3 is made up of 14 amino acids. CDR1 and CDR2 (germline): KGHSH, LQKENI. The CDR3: CASSAGQGGYEQYF. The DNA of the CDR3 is TGTGCCAGCTCGGCGGGACAGGGGGGCTACGAGCAGTACTTC.

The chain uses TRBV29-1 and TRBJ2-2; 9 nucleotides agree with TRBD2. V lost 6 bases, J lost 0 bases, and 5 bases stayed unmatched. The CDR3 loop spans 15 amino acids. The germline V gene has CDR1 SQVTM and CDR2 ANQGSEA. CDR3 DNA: TGCAGCGTGCGGGAGGGGACAGCGAACACCGGGGAGCTGTTTTTT. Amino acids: CSVREGTANTGELFF.

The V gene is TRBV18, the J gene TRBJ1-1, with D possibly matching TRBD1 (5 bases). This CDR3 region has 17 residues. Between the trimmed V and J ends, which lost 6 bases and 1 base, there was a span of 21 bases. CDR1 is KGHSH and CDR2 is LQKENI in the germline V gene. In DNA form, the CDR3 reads TGTGCCAGCTCGGTACTACCGGAGACAGCGAGGAACACTGAAGCTTTCTTT. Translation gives CASSVLPETARNTEAFF.

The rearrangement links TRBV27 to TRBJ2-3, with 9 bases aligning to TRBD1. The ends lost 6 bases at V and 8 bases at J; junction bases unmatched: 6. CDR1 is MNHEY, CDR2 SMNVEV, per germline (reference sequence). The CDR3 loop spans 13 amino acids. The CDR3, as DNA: TGTGCCAGCAGACTACAGGGGGCAAGTACGCAGTATTTT. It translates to CASRLQGASTQYF.

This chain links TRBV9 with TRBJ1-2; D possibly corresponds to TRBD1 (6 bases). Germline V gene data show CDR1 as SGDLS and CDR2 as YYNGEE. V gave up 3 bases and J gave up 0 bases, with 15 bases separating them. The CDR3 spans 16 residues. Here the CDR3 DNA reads TGTGCCAGCAGCGCGGGACCAAGGACAGCTAACTATGGCTACACCTTC. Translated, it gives CASSAGPRTANYGYTF.

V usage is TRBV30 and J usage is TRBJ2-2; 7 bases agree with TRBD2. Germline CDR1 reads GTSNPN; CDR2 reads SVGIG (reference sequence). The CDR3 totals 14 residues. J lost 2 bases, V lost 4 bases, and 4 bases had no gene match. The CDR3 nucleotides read TGTGCCTGGAAACTAGCGCCTAACACCGGGGAGCTGTTTTTT. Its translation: CAWKLAPNTGELFF.

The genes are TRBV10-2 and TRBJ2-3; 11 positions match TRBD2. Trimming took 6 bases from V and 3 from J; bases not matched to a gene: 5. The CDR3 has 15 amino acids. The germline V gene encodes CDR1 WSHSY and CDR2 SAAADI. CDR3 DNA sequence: TGCGCCAGCAGGCTCCTAGCGGGAGGAACAGATACGCAGTATTTT. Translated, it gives CASRLLAGGTDTQYF.

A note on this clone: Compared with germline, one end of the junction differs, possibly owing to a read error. CDR3 sequence (DNA): TGTGCTAGCAGCGCGACTAGCGGGAGTTACGAGCAGTACTTC. Protein product: CASSATSGSYEQYF. The chain joins TRBV7-7 to TRBJ2-7; the match to TRBD2 covers 12 bases. The CDR3 sequence is 14 residues long. Germline loops: CDR1 SSHAT, CDR2 FNYEAQ (reference sequence).

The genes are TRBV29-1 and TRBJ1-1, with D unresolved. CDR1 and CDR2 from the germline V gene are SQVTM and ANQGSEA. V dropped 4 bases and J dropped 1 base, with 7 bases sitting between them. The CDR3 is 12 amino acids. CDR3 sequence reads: CSVVVQNTEAFF. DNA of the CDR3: TGCAGCGTTGTTGTACAGAACACTGAAGCTTTCTTT.

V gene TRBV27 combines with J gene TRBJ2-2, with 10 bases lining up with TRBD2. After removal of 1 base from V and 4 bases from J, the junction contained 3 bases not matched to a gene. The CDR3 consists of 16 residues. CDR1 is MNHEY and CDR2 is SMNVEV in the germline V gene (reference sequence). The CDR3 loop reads CASSLYPSGSTGELFF. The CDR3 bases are TGTGCCAGCAGTTTATATCCTAGCGGGAGCACCGGGGAGCTGTTTTTT.

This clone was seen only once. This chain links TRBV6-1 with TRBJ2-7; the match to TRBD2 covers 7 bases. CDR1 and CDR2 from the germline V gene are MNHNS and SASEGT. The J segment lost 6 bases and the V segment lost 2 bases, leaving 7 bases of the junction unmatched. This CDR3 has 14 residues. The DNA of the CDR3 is TGTGCCAGCAGTGAACCGTCGGGGGGTCGCGAGCAGTACTTC. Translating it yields CASSEPSGGREQYF.

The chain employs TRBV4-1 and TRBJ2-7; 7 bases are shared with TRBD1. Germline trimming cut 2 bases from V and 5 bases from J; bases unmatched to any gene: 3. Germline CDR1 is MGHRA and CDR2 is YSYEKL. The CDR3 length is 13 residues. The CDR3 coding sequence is TGCGCCAGCAGCCAAACAGGGGTGAACGAGCAGTACTTC. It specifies CASSQTGVNEQYF.

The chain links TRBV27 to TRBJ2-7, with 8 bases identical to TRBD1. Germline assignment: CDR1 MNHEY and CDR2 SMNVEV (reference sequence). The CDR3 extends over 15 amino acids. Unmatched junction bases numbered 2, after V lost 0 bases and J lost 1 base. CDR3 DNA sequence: TGTGCCAGCAGTTTATCGACAGGGGTATCCTACGAGCAGTACTTC. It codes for CASSLSTGVSYEQYF.

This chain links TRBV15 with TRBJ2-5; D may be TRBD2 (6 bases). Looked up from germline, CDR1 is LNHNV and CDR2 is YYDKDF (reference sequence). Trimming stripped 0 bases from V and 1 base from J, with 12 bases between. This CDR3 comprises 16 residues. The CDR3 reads CATSRDEAGIQETQYF. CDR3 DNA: TGTGCCACCAGCAGAGACGAGGCGGGGATCCAAGAGACCCAGTACTTC.

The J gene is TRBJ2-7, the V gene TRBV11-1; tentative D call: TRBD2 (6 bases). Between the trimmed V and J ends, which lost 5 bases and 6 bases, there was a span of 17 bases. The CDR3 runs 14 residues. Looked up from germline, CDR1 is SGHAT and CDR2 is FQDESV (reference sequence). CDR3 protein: CASSPGTGATEQYF. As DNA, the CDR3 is TGTGCCAGCAGCCCGGGGACTGGGGCCACCGAGCAGTACTTC.